A single sample gave rise to the 17 T cell receptor beta chains below, sequenced in a study of resident and recirculating memory T cells in vitiligo. Data came from immunoSEQ multiplex PCR; TCRdb stores just in-frame clones and leaves some out. The table has approximately 69,000 clones, approximately 90% seen once; the top ten hold about 4.9%. The sequencing sample was made of blood. These receptors were taken from a male donor with vitiligo.

The chain carries TRBV2 and TRBJ1-1; D gene unclear. The CDR3 contains 15 residues. Deletions cut 6 bases from V and 3 bases from J, with 17 bases between. CDR1 SNHLY and CDR2 FYNNEI come from the germline V gene. In nucleotides, the CDR3 is TGTGCCAGCAGGGAGGCCGCTAGCTGGGACACTGAAGCTTTCTTT. Its protein is CASREAASWDTEAFF.

This sequence joins TRBV5-1 and TRBJ2-2; 9 bases line up with TRBD1. The V gene's germline CDR1 is SGHRS and CDR2 YFSETQ. V trimming: 4 bases; J trimming: 5 bases; junction bases outside the gene matches: 3. The CDR3 has 14 residues. Here the CDR3 DNA reads TGCGCCAGCAGCACCGGGACAGGGACCGGGGAGCTGTTTTTT. The encoded protein is CASSTGTGTGELFF.

This sequence joins TRBV9 and TRBJ2-1, with D possibly matching TRBD2 (7 bases). CDR1 is SGDLS, CDR2 YYNGEE, per germline. CDR3 length: 16 amino acids. Trimming removed 1 base from V and 8 bases from J, with 19 bases in between. DNA for the CDR3: TGTGCCAGCAGCGTAACGGGGACTATCGGGGGCGATGAGCAGTTCTTC. Translation gives CASSVTGTIGGDEQFF. Drawing the rest from reference TRBV9 and TRBJ2-1, the complete variable domain is DSGVTQTPKHLITATGQRVTLRCSPRSGDLSVYWYQQSLDQGLQFLIQYYNGEERAKGNILERFSAQQFPDLHSELNLSSLELGDSALYFCASSVTGTIGGDEQFFGPGTRLTVL.

Remarks on this clone: Sequence at one end of the junction differs from germline and may be a read error. V gene TRBV15 combines with J gene TRBJ1-2, with 7 bases that match TRBD1. Germline-derived CDR1 and CDR2 are LNHNV and YYDKDF (reference sequence). The CDR3 is made up of 14 amino acids. This chain's CDR3 is CATSRGQPNYGYTF. As DNA, the CDR3 is TGTGCCACCAGCAGGGGACAGCCTAATTATGGCTACACCTTC.

This clone was seen just once. The chain couples TRBV28 to TRBJ2-3; maybe TRBD1 (5 bases). V was cut by 4 bases and J by 2 bases, with 13 bases left in between. The germline V gene has CDR1 MDHEN and CDR2 SYDVKM. The CDR3 length is 15 residues. CDR3: CASSYTGENTDTQYF. The CDR3 bases are TGTGCCAGCAGTTATACAGGAGAAAACACAGATACGCAGTATTTT.

The CDR3 region has the DNA TGTGCCAGCAGCTACTCGGGGATAGGTCAGCCCCAGCATTTT. Its protein product is CASSYSGIGQPQHF. This chain links TRBV7-9 with TRBJ1-5; no firm D call. Germline lookup yields CDR1 SEHNR and CDR2 FQNEAQ (reference sequence). The CDR3 is 14 amino acids. Trimming took off 4 bases at V and 6 bases at J, with 13 bases between the two ends. The full variable domain, its missing parts supplied by reference TRBV7-9 and TRBJ1-5, is DTGVSQNPRHKITKRGQNVTFRCDPISEHNRLYWYRQTLGQGPEFLTYFQNEAQLEKSRLLSDRFSAERPKGSFSTLEIQRTEQGDSAMYLCASSYSGIGQPQHFGDGTRLSIL.

This clone was observed once. This chain connects TRBV10-3 to TRBJ1-4; D may be TRBD1 (5 bases). There are 14 residues in the CDR3. V lost 3 bases and J lost 4, with 9 bases in between. Germline loops: CDR1 ENHRY, CDR2 SYGVKD. In DNA form, the CDR3 reads TGTGCCATCAGTGATGGGAGGGGTAATGAAAAACTGTTTTTT. Its translation: CAISDGRGNEKLFF.

The V gene is TRBV6-5, the J gene TRBJ1-6; D is unclear. Between the trimmed V and J ends, which lost 0 bases and 9 bases, there was a span of 15 bases. The germline gives CDR1 MNHEY, CDR2 SVGAGI. This CDR3 has 16 residues. The CDR3 nucleotides are TGTGCCAGCAGTTACTCGATACTCGGGGTGGGTTCACCCCTCCACTTT. It specifies CASSYSILGVGSPLHF.

The chain joins TRBV7-8 to TRBJ1-5; 11 nucleotides line up with TRBD1. Germline CDR1 reads SGHVS; CDR2 reads FQNEAQ. Germline trimming cut 1 base from V and 7 bases from J; bases unmatched to any gene: 3. The CDR3 is 15 residues long. The CDR3 DNA reads TGTGCCAGCAGCTTAGGGACAGGGGGCCGCCAGCCCCAGCATTTT. It encodes CASSLGTGGRQPQHF.

V usage is TRBV11-2 and J usage is TRBJ1-5; the match to TRBD1 covers 8 bases. Unmatched junction bases numbered 14, after V lost 5 bases and J lost 2 bases. Germline V gene sequence: CDR1 SGHAT, CDR2 FQNNGV. This CDR3 has 18 residues. The CDR3 here is CASSPDGTGGPRNQPQHF. DNA of the CDR3: TGTGCCAGCAGCCCAGACGGGACAGGCGGCCCTCGCAATCAGCCCCAGCATTTT.

J is TRBJ2-3 and V is TRBV2, with 9 positions matching TRBD2. Germline trimming cut 5 bases from V and 5 bases from J; bases unmatched to any gene: 8. The CDR3 totals 15 residues. CDR1 is SNHLY and CDR2 is FYNNEI in the germline V gene. The DNA of the CDR3 is TGTGCCAGCAGTAATCCGGGACTAGCTGAAGATACGCAGTATTTT. Residues: CASSNPGLAEDTQYF.

This clone was seen a few times. The V gene is TRBV5-4, the J gene TRBJ2-5; 11 bases map to TRBD2. Germline-derived CDR1 and CDR2 are SGHNT and YYREEE (reference sequence). After removal of 1 base from V and 5 bases from J, the junction contained 13 bases not matched to a gene. CDR3 size: 18 residues. For the CDR3, the DNA is TGTGCCAGCAGCTTGAATTTGCTAGCGGGGGGCCCTGGGGAGACCCAGTACTTC. Translation gives CASSLNLLAGGPGETQYF.

V usage is TRBV19 and J usage is TRBJ2-5; TRBD2 aligns across 8 bases. Germline trimming cut 1 base from V and 0 bases from J; bases unmatched to any gene: 7. The CDR3 is 17 residues long. The germline CDR1 and CDR2 sequences are LNHDA and SQIVND (reference sequence). The CDR3 region is CASSIVRVAGNQETQYF. CDR3 sequence (DNA): TGTGCCAGTAGTATAGTTAGAGTAGCGGGGAACCAAGAGACCCAGTACTTC.

The V call is TRBV5-6, the J call TRBJ2-7, with 9 bases lining up with TRBD1. Germline loops: CDR1 SGHDT, CDR2 YYEEEE. CDR3 length: 16 residues. The V segment lost 4 bases and the J segment 3 bases; nucleotides outside the gene matches: 11. The CDR3 spells CASSGFTPGQGYEQYF. The CDR3 DNA sequence: TGTGCCAGCAGCGGATTTACCCCGGGACAGGGCTACGAGCAGTACTTC.

V usage is TRBV19 and J usage is TRBJ1-1; 8 positions match TRBD1. The CDR3 is made up of 14 amino acids. CDR1 and CDR2 from the germline V gene are LNHDA and SQIVND (reference sequence). Trimming at V came to 5 bases and at J to 4 bases, leaving 6 bases not matched to a gene. CDR3 amino acids: CASSSTGGATEAFF. DNA for the CDR3: TGTGCCAGTAGTTCCACAGGGGGGGCCACTGAAGCTTTCTTT.

V usage is TRBV5-4 and J usage is TRBJ2-7; TRBD1 matches at 8 bases. This CDR3 contains 15 residues. Germline CDR1 and CDR2: SGHNT and YYREEE (reference sequence). V was pared by 4 bases and J by 4 bases, with 10 bases of the junction left unmatched. As DNA, the CDR3 is TGTGCCAGCAGCCCCCAGGGGGCTTCGTTTTACGAGCAGTACTTC. This codes for CASSPQGASFYEQYF.

The chain combines TRBV6-1 with TRBJ2-7; 9 bases agree with TRBD1. Germline CDR1 reads MNHNS; CDR2 reads SASEGT. V gave up 4 bases and J gave up 9 bases; unmatched junction bases: 13. The CDR3 spans 15 residues. The CDR3 protein is CASSVGGTGMIGQYF. Written as DNA, the CDR3 is TGTGCCAGCAGTGTAGGTGGGACAGGGATGATCGGGCAGTACTTC.